This is a list of T cell receptor beta chains from one sample in a study of shared clonotypes between healthy human individuals. This table comes from immunoSEQ multiplex PCR, and its TCRdb copy is limited to in-frame clones, with some not included. The repertoire has about 380,000 clones, approximately 96% of them found once; the top ten carry around 0.32%. The specimen sequenced was memory CD8+ T cells sorted from blood. These receptors were obtained from a man aged 25 to 40 in good health. The CDR3 runs from the conserved cysteine through the conserved F or W. Fields, in order: CDR3 DNA, CDR3 protein, clone size, V gene, D gene, J gene. A D gene is named only where the DNA matches it firmly. Expanded clones are given a class, and other clones once, few, many or no size at all.

cdr3_nt: TGCGCCAGCAGCCGGACTAGCGGGGAATCCTACAATGAGCAGTTCTTC; cdr3_aa: CASSRTSGESYNEQFF; clone_size: .; v_call: TRBV5-1; d_call: TRBD2; j_call: TRBJ2-1
cdr3_nt: TGTGCCAGCAGCCCCGACAGGGCCTCTGGGGCCAACGTCCTGACTTTC; cdr3_aa: CASSPDRASGANVLTF; clone_size: .; v_call: TRBV7-9; d_call: TRBD1; j_call: TRBJ2-6
cdr3_nt: TGTGCCAGCAGCTTAGTGGGACTAGCGGGAGACGAGCAGTACTTC; cdr3_aa: CASSLVGLAGDEQYF; clone_size: .; v_call: TRBV7-2; d_call: TRBD2; j_call: TRBJ2-7
cdr3_nt: TGTGCCACGTCGGACACTCTCAACTATGGCTACACCTTC; cdr3_aa: CATSDTLNYGYTF; clone_size: .; v_call: TRBV19; d_call: .; j_call: TRBJ1-2
cdr3_nt: TGTGCCAGCAGTGAACAGGTTGTAGTCGAGCAGTACTTC; cdr3_aa: CASSEQVVVEQYF; clone_size: .; v_call: TRBV6-1; d_call: .; j_call: TRBJ2-7
cdr3_nt: TGCGCCAGCAGCTTAACTAGCGGAAGAATTTACAATGAGCAGTTCTTC; cdr3_aa: CASSLTSGRIYNEQFF; clone_size: .; v_call: TRBV5-1; d_call: TRBD2; j_call: TRBJ2-1
cdr3_nt: TGTGCCAGCAGGAAGACAGGGGGCGAGCAGTTCTTC; cdr3_aa: CASRKTGGEQFF; clone_size: .; v_call: TRBV2; d_call: TRBD1; j_call: TRBJ2-1
cdr3_nt: TGTGCCAGCAGTGAAGCTTTGTTTAGCGAATTTTACGAGCAGTACTTC; cdr3_aa: CASSEALFSEFYEQYF; clone_size: .; v_call: TRBV6-1; d_call: .; j_call: TRBJ2-7
cdr3_nt: TGTGCCAGCAAACGGGACAGGACTAACTATGGCTACACCTTC; cdr3_aa: CASKRDRTNYGYTF; clone_size: .; v_call: TRBV6-1; d_call: TRBD1; j_call: TRBJ1-2
cdr3_nt: TGTGCCAGCAGCGTCTATAGCAATCAGCCCCAGCATTTT; cdr3_aa: CASSVYSNQPQHF; clone_size: .; v_call: TRBV7-2; d_call: .; j_call: TRBJ1-5
cdr3_nt: TGCGCCAGCAGCTTGGCCTCGGGACAGGGCTATGGCTACACCTTC; cdr3_aa: CASSLASGQGYGYTF; clone_size: .; v_call: TRBV5-1; d_call: TRBD1; j_call: TRBJ1-2
cdr3_nt: TGTGCCAGCAGCTTAGTGTTCGCAGGGGACTATGGCTACACCTTC; cdr3_aa: CASSLVFAGDYGYTF; clone_size: .; v_call: TRBV11-2; d_call: .; j_call: TRBJ1-2
cdr3_nt: TGTGCCAGCAGCGTTAGCGGGAGGGCCCAAGGGGAGCTGTTTTTT; cdr3_aa: CASSVSGRAQGELFF; clone_size: .; v_call: TRBV9; d_call: TRBD2; j_call: TRBJ2-2
cdr3_nt: TGTGCCAGCAGCGTGGGGCAGGCTTTGAACACCGGGGAGCTGTTTTTT; cdr3_aa: CASSVGQALNTGELFF; clone_size: .; v_call: TRBV9; d_call: .; j_call: TRBJ2-2
cdr3_nt: TGTGCCAGTACCATGGGGGGGGCCCTCAATCAGCCCCAGCATTTT; cdr3_aa: CASTMGGALNQPQHF; clone_size: once; v_call: TRBV19; d_call: .; j_call: TRBJ1-5
cdr3_nt: TGTGCCAGCAGTTTCCCCGGGACAGGCCAAGAGACCCAGTACTTC; cdr3_aa: CASSFPGTGQETQYF; clone_size: once; v_call: TRBV28; d_call: TRBD1; j_call: TRBJ2-5
cdr3_nt: TGTGCCAGCAGCTTAGCGACTGAGACCCAGTACTTC; cdr3_aa: CASSLATETQYF; clone_size: .; v_call: TRBV7-6; d_call: .; j_call: TRBJ2-5
cdr3_nt: TGCGCCAGCAGGTGGGCAGGCACCAGCAACTATGGCTACACCTTC; cdr3_aa: CASRWAGTSNYGYTF; clone_size: .; v_call: TRBV10-1; d_call: .; j_call: TRBJ1-2
cdr3_nt: TGTGCCACCGGACCAGGGTATGGCTACACCTTC; cdr3_aa: CATGPGYGYTF; clone_size: .; v_call: TRBV10-3; d_call: .; j_call: TRBJ1-2
cdr3_nt: TGTGCCGGTAACTCTGGAAACACCATATATTTT; cdr3_aa: CAGNSGNTIYF; clone_size: .; v_call: TRBV28; d_call: .; j_call: TRBJ1-3
cdr3_nt: TGTGCCATCAGTGAGTCTAGCGGGAGCTCCTACGAGCAGTACTTC; cdr3_aa: CAISESSGSSYEQYF; clone_size: .; v_call: TRBV10-3; d_call: TRBD2; j_call: TRBJ2-7
cdr3_nt: TGTGCCAGCAGCTTAGCGCTAAAATTCGGGGCGGGGGACACTGAAGCTTTCTTT; cdr3_aa: CASSLALKFGAGDTEAFF; clone_size: .; v_call: TRBV7-6; d_call: .; j_call: TRBJ1-1
cdr3_nt: TGTGCCAGCAGCTTAACAGGGGGCGGGTGGAACACTGAAGCTTTCTTT; cdr3_aa: CASSLTGGGWNTEAFF; clone_size: .; v_call: TRBV7-6; d_call: TRBD1; j_call: TRBJ1-1
cdr3_nt: TGTGCCAGCAGGCCAGGCGGCGGTAGTACAGATACGCAGTATTTT; cdr3_aa: CASRPGGGSTDTQYF; clone_size: .; v_call: TRBV11-2; d_call: .; j_call: TRBJ2-3
cdr3_nt: TGTGCCAGCAGCTTGGGGCGGATTTACAATGAGCAGTTCTTC; cdr3_aa: CASSLGRIYNEQFF; clone_size: .; v_call: TRBV5-4; d_call: .; j_call: TRBJ2-1
cdr3_nt: TGTGCCCTACAGGGGACGGGCTCCTACGAGCAGTACTTC; cdr3_aa: CALQGTGSYEQYF; clone_size: .; v_call: TRBV10-3; d_call: TRBD1; j_call: TRBJ2-7
cdr3_nt: TGCGCCAGCAGCCCAATAGACAGAGCCCAGCCCCAGCATTTT; cdr3_aa: CASSPIDRAQPQHF; clone_size: .; v_call: TRBV4-1; d_call: .; j_call: TRBJ1-5
cdr3_nt: TGTGCCAGCACTCCATGGGGAGGGATGAACACTGAAGCTTTCTTT; cdr3_aa: CASTPWGGMNTEAFF; clone_size: .; v_call: TRBV5-6; d_call: .; j_call: TRBJ1-1
cdr3_nt: TGTGCCATCAGTAGGGCAGATACGCAGTATTTT; cdr3_aa: CAISRADTQYF; clone_size: .; v_call: TRBV10-3; d_call: .; j_call: TRBJ2-3
cdr3_nt: TGCGCCAGCAGCTTGGACAGAGATACCTACGAGCAGTACTTC; cdr3_aa: CASSLDRDTYEQYF; clone_size: .; v_call: TRBV5-1; d_call: .; j_call: TRBJ2-7
cdr3_nt: TGTGCCAGCGGATTCACAGGGGGCGCAAGGGCTGGCTACACCTTC; cdr3_aa: CASGFTGGARAGYTF; clone_size: once; v_call: TRBV27; d_call: TRBD1; j_call: TRBJ1-2
cdr3_nt: TGTGCCAGCAGCTTTAGGGTTCGTTTCAGTCAAGAGACCCAGTACTTC; cdr3_aa: CASSFRVRFSQETQYF; clone_size: .; v_call: TRBV7-8; d_call: .; j_call: TRBJ2-5
cdr3_nt: TGTGCCAGCAACTCAGCGGGAGAGTCCAACGAGCAGTACTTC; cdr3_aa: CASNSAGESNEQYF; clone_size: .; v_call: TRBV27; d_call: TRBD2; j_call: TRBJ2-7
cdr3_nt: TGTGCCAGCCGGGGGCTGGGCCTCCCGCTTCCCGGGGCCAACGTCCTGACTTTC; cdr3_aa: CASRGLGLPLPGANVLTF; clone_size: .; v_call: TRBV2; d_call: .; j_call: TRBJ2-6
cdr3_nt: TGTGCCATCAGTGAGTCTCAGGGACTAGCTTTAGGGGAGCAGTACTTC; cdr3_aa: CAISESQGLALGEQYF; clone_size: .; v_call: TRBV10-3; d_call: TRBD2; j_call: TRBJ2-7
cdr3_nt: TGTGCCAGTAGGACAGGCCCTTATAGCAATCAGCCCCAGCATTTT; cdr3_aa: CASRTGPYSNQPQHF; clone_size: .; v_call: TRBV2; d_call: TRBD1; j_call: TRBJ1-5
cdr3_nt: TGTGCCAGCAGGCGGGGAACAGCAAGAGATACGCAGTATTTT; cdr3_aa: CASRRGTARDTQYF; clone_size: .; v_call: TRBV6-1; d_call: .; j_call: TRBJ2-3
cdr3_nt: TGTGCCAGCAGCTTAGAGGGGTTGACTAATGAAAAACTGTTTTTT; cdr3_aa: CASSLEGLTNEKLFF; clone_size: .; v_call: TRBV7-9; d_call: .; j_call: TRBJ1-4
cdr3_nt: TGCGCCAGCAGCTTGGAAGGGGGAGGTGGCTACACCTTC; cdr3_aa: CASSLEGGGGYTF; clone_size: .; v_call: TRBV5-1; d_call: .; j_call: TRBJ1-2
cdr3_nt: TGTGCCAGCAGTGACCCCTTAGGACGGTATAGCAATCAGCCCCAGCATTTT; cdr3_aa: CASSDPLGRYSNQPQHF; clone_size: .; v_call: TRBV6-1; d_call: .; j_call: TRBJ1-5
cdr3_nt: TGTGCCAGCAGCCCCCGCTCTGGGGCCAACGTCCTGACTTTC; cdr3_aa: CASSPRSGANVLTF; clone_size: .; v_call: TRBV5-5; d_call: .; j_call: TRBJ2-6
cdr3_nt: TGTGCCAGCAGACGGAGAACTAGCACAGATACGCAGTATTTT; cdr3_aa: CASRRRTSTDTQYF; clone_size: .; v_call: TRBV2; d_call: .; j_call: TRBJ2-3
cdr3_nt: TGCAGCGTTGGAAAATCCTACAATGAGCAGTTCTTC; cdr3_aa: CSVGKSYNEQFF; clone_size: .; v_call: TRBV29-1; d_call: .; j_call: TRBJ2-1
cdr3_nt: TGTGCCAGCAGCATGTCCCCCACCAGGGGGGTTTATGGCACTGAAGCTTTCTTT; cdr3_aa: CASSMSPTRGVYGTEAFF; clone_size: .; v_call: TRBV7-3; d_call: TRBD1; j_call: TRBJ1-1
cdr3_nt: TGTGCCAGTATGAGCCGCACAGATACGCAGTATTTT; cdr3_aa: CASMSRTDTQYF; clone_size: once; v_call: TRBV19; d_call: .; j_call: TRBJ2-3
cdr3_nt: TGTGCCAGCAGAACCCGCCCGGGACTATGGATTGGAGGCAATGAGCAGTTCTTC; cdr3_aa: CASRTRPGLWIGGNEQFF; clone_size: .; v_call: TRBV28; d_call: TRBD2; j_call: TRBJ2-1